These T cell receptor beta chains were read from a single sample in a study of T cell responses to AZD1222 COVID-19 vaccine. TCRdb keeps only in-frame clones here, not all; method: immunoSEQ multiplex PCR. The table includes 72,000 or so clones, roughly nine tenths detected once. Specimen: peripheral blood, collected 28 days after the second AZD1222 dose. These receptors all come from an adult who received the AZD1222 COVID-19 vaccine. Both conserved end residues are part of each CDR3. The D gene is left open where the match is weak. Size is omitted from some rows. Given values are once, few, many or a class for expanded clones.

cdr3_aa: CASSSSPKRERSTGELFF
cdr3_nt: TGTGCCAGCAGCTCTTCTCCTAAGCGGGAGCGTAGCACCGGGGAGCTGTTTTTT
d_call: TRBD2
cdr3_length: 18
clone_size: NA
v_call: TRBV9
j_call: TRBJ2-2

cdr3_aa: CASSLRFRGEAFF
cdr3_nt: TGTGCCAGCAGCTTGCGATTCAGGGGAGAAGCTTTCTTT
d_call: NA
cdr3_length: 13
clone_size: NA
v_call: TRBV11-2
j_call: TRBJ1-1

cdr3_aa: CASSQSPGPYEQYF
cdr3_nt: TGTGCCAGCAGCCAATCGCCAGGGCCCTACGAGCAGTACTTC
d_call: NA
cdr3_length: 14
clone_size: NA
v_call: TRBV16
j_call: TRBJ2-7

cdr3_aa: CASSTSPGGAYNEQFF
cdr3_nt: TGTGCCAGTAGTACCTCTCCAGGGGGCGCCTACAATGAGCAGTTCTTC
d_call: TRBD1
cdr3_length: 16
clone_size: NA
v_call: TRBV19
j_call: TRBJ2-1

cdr3_aa: CASSLGDTIYEQYF
cdr3_nt: TGTGCCAGCTCACTCGGGGACACGATCTACGAGCAGTACTTC
d_call: NA
cdr3_length: 14
clone_size: NA
v_call: TRBV18
j_call: TRBJ2-7

cdr3_aa: CSASTGDNYGYTF
cdr3_nt: TGCAGCGCCTCTACAGGGGACAACTATGGCTACACCTTC
d_call: TRBD1
cdr3_length: 13
clone_size: NA
v_call: TRBV29-1
j_call: TRBJ1-2

cdr3_aa: CASSAVTGGWTEAFF
cdr3_nt: TGTGCCAGCAGCGCAGTGACAGGGGGCTGGACTGAAGCTTTCTTT
d_call: TRBD1
cdr3_length: 15
clone_size: NA
v_call: TRBV9
j_call: TRBJ1-1

cdr3_aa: CASSPQTSGRVRNF
cdr3_nt: TGTGCCAGCAGCCCGCAGACTAGCGGGAGAGTCAGGAACTTC
d_call: TRBD2
cdr3_length: 14
clone_size: NA
v_call: TRBV7-2
j_call: TRBJ2-7

cdr3_aa: CATHSGISTDTQYF
cdr3_nt: TGTGCCACCCATAGCGGGATCAGCACAGATACGCAGTATTTT
d_call: TRBD2
cdr3_length: 14
clone_size: NA
v_call: TRBV2
j_call: TRBJ2-3

cdr3_aa: CASSFGQNNEQFF
cdr3_nt: TGCGCCAGCAGCTTTGGGCAGAACAATGAGCAGTTCTTC
d_call: NA
cdr3_length: 13
clone_size: NA
v_call: TRBV5-1
j_call: TRBJ2-1

cdr3_aa: CASSLGGRDYEQYF
cdr3_nt: TGTGCCAGCAGTTTAGGCGGCAGGGATTACGAGCAGTACTTC
d_call: NA
cdr3_length: 14
clone_size: NA
v_call: TRBV28
j_call: TRBJ2-7

cdr3_aa: CTIPRDRGKNWVNTEAFF
cdr3_nt: TGCACCATCCCTAGGGACAGGGGAAAGAATTGGGTGAACACTGAAGCTTTCTTT
d_call: NA
cdr3_length: 18
clone_size: NA
v_call: TRBV1
j_call: TRBJ1-1

cdr3_aa: CASSPRDTAYEQYF
cdr3_nt: TGTGCCAGCAGCCCACGGGACACAGCCTACGAGCAGTACTTC
d_call: NA
cdr3_length: 14
clone_size: NA
v_call: TRBV5-4
j_call: TRBJ2-7

cdr3_aa: CASSQEGGQPQHF
cdr3_nt: TGCGCCAGCAGCCAGGAGGGAGGTCAGCCCCAGCATTTT
d_call: NA
cdr3_length: 13
clone_size: NA
v_call: TRBV10-2
j_call: TRBJ1-5

cdr3_aa: CASSGTVNQPQHF
cdr3_nt: TGTGCCAGCAGTGGGACAGTTAATCAGCCCCAGCATTTT
d_call: TRBD1
cdr3_length: 13
clone_size: NA
v_call: TRBV27
j_call: TRBJ1-5

cdr3_aa: CATSRGRSATETQYF
cdr3_nt: TGTGCCACCAGCAGAGGTCGCAGTGCAACGGAGACCCAGTACTTC
d_call: NA
cdr3_length: 15
clone_size: NA
v_call: TRBV15
j_call: TRBJ2-5

cdr3_aa: CASSQEWSYTDTQYF
cdr3_nt: TGCGCCAGCAGCCAAGAGTGGAGCTACACAGATACGCAGTATTTT
d_call: NA
cdr3_length: 15
clone_size: NA
v_call: TRBV4-1
j_call: TRBJ2-3

cdr3_aa: CAISDYTGTSGDEQYF
cdr3_nt: TGTGCCATCAGTGACTATACCGGGACTAGCGGCGACGAGCAGTACTTC
d_call: TRBD2
cdr3_length: 16
clone_size: NA
v_call: TRBV10-3
j_call: TRBJ2-7

cdr3_aa: CASRAGGLSEQYF
cdr3_nt: TGTGCCAGCAGAGCAGGGGGATTAAGCGAGCAGTACTTC
d_call: TRBD1
cdr3_length: 13
clone_size: NA
v_call: TRBV27
j_call: TRBJ2-7

cdr3_aa: CASSQRGGTEAFF
cdr3_nt: TGTGCCAGCAGCCAGAGGGGCGGCACTGAAGCTTTCTTT
d_call: NA
cdr3_length: 13
clone_size: NA
v_call: TRBV11-2
j_call: TRBJ1-1

cdr3_aa: CASSGTGGFQPQHF
cdr3_nt: TGTGCCAGTTCCGGGACAGGGGGCTTTCAGCCCCAGCATTTT
d_call: TRBD1
cdr3_length: 14
clone_size: NA
v_call: TRBV19
j_call: TRBJ1-5

cdr3_aa: CASGLVVLAGHSGANVLTF
cdr3_nt: TGTGCTAGTGGTTTGGTTGTCCTAGCGGGACACTCTGGGGCCAACGTCCTGACTTTC
d_call: TRBD2
cdr3_length: 19
clone_size: NA
v_call: TRBV12-5
j_call: TRBJ2-6

cdr3_aa: CASGVLAGGGELFF
cdr3_nt: TGTGCCAGCGGGGTACTAGCGGGGGGAGGGGAGCTGTTTTTT
d_call: TRBD2
cdr3_length: 14
clone_size: NA
v_call: TRBV6-5
j_call: TRBJ2-2

cdr3_aa: CATSSSYNEQFF
cdr3_nt: TGTGCCACCTCGAGCTCCTACAATGAGCAGTTCTTC
d_call: NA
cdr3_length: 12
clone_size: NA
v_call: TRBV10-3
j_call: TRBJ2-1

cdr3_aa: CAISESLSSYEQYF
cdr3_nt: TGTGCCATCAGTGAGAGCCTTAGCTCCTACGAGCAGTACTTC
d_call: NA
cdr3_length: 14
clone_size: NA
v_call: TRBV10-3
j_call: TRBJ2-7

cdr3_aa: CASSQVSKETTSGANVLTF
cdr3_nt: TGTGCCAGCAGCCAAGTTTCTAAGGAAACCACCTCTGGGGCCAACGTCCTGACTTTC
d_call: NA
cdr3_length: 19
clone_size: NA
v_call: TRBV3-1/TRBV3-2
j_call: TRBJ2-6

cdr3_aa: CASGQGVYEQYF
cdr3_nt: TGTGCCAGCGGACAGGGGGTCTACGAGCAGTACTTC
d_call: TRBD1
cdr3_length: 12
clone_size: NA
v_call: TRBV19
j_call: TRBJ2-7

cdr3_aa: CASRTSGSSVQFF
cdr3_nt: TGTGCCAGCAGGACTAGCGGGTCTTCGGTGCAGTTCTTC
d_call: TRBD2
cdr3_length: 13
clone_size: NA
v_call: TRBV6-5
j_call: TRBJ2-1

cdr3_aa: CASSYSRRNTEAFF
cdr3_nt: TGTGCCAGCAGTTACTCAAGACGGAACACTGAAGCTTTCTTT
d_call: NA
cdr3_length: 14
clone_size: NA
v_call: TRBV6-5
j_call: TRBJ1-1

cdr3_aa: CASSFLDVTGELFF
cdr3_nt: TGTGCCAGCAGCTTTCTGGACGTCACCGGGGAGCTGTTTTTT
d_call: NA
cdr3_length: 14
clone_size: NA
v_call: TRBV11-3
j_call: TRBJ2-2

cdr3_aa: CASSTSNQPQHF
cdr3_nt: TGTGCCAGCAGCACAAGCAATCAGCCCCAGCATTTT
d_call: NA
cdr3_length: 12
clone_size: NA
v_call: TRBV28
j_call: TRBJ1-5

cdr3_aa: CASSVYSGREYEQYF
cdr3_nt: TGTGCCAGCAGCGTTTATAGCGGGAGGGAATACGAGCAGTACTTC
d_call: TRBD2
cdr3_length: 15
clone_size: once
v_call: TRBV9
j_call: TRBJ2-7

cdr3_aa: CASRTGYGQPQHF
cdr3_nt: TGTGCCAGTAGGACAGGGTACGGGCAGCCCCAGCATTTT
d_call: TRBD1
cdr3_length: 13
clone_size: NA
v_call: TRBV19
j_call: TRBJ1-5

cdr3_aa: CASSLQQGGQETQYF
cdr3_nt: TGCGCCAGCAGCTTGCAACAGGGGGGACAAGAGACCCAGTACTTC
d_call: TRBD1
cdr3_length: 15
clone_size: NA
v_call: TRBV5-1
j_call: TRBJ2-5

cdr3_aa: CASTLQGFSSYEQYF
cdr3_nt: TGTGCCAGCACCCTACAGGGGTTTTCCTCCTACGAGCAGTACTTC
d_call: TRBD1
cdr3_length: 15
clone_size: few
v_call: TRBV28
j_call: TRBJ2-7

cdr3_aa: CSASWAYEQYF
cdr3_nt: TGCAGTGCGAGCTGGGCCTACGAGCAGTACTTC
d_call: NA
cdr3_length: 11
clone_size: once
v_call: TRBV20-1
j_call: TRBJ2-7

cdr3_aa: CASSQDRGDETQYF
cdr3_nt: TGCGCCAGCAGCCAGGACAGGGGAGATGAGACCCAGTACTTC
d_call: TRBD1
cdr3_length: 14
clone_size: NA
v_call: TRBV10-1
j_call: TRBJ2-5

cdr3_aa: CAWSVERGVTEAFF
cdr3_nt: TGTGCCTGGAGTGTAGAGCGGGGTGTTACTGAAGCTTTCTTT
d_call: NA
cdr3_length: 14
clone_size: NA
v_call: TRBV30
j_call: TRBJ1-1

cdr3_aa: CASSFSLTSGGDEQFF
cdr3_nt: TGTGCCAGCAGCTTCTCCCTGACTAGCGGGGGCGATGAGCAGTTCTTC
d_call: TRBD2
cdr3_length: 16
clone_size: NA
v_call: TRBV7-9
j_call: TRBJ2-1

cdr3_aa: CASRRGAGNYGYTF
cdr3_nt: TGTGCCAGCAGGAGGGGGGCGGGAAACTATGGCTACACCTTC
d_call: NA
cdr3_length: 14
clone_size: NA
v_call: TRBV2
j_call: TRBJ1-2

cdr3_aa: CASSFGTNNEQFF
cdr3_nt: TGTGCCAGCAGCTTCGGGACTAACAATGAGCAGTTCTTC
d_call: TRBD2
cdr3_length: 13
clone_size: NA
v_call: TRBV7-3
j_call: TRBJ2-1

cdr3_aa: CASSPLSGAKNIQYF
cdr3_nt: TGTGCCAGCAGCCCCCTTAGCGGAGCCAAAAACATTCAGTACTTC
d_call: NA
cdr3_length: 15
clone_size: once
v_call: TRBV7-2
j_call: TRBJ2-4

cdr3_aa: CASSYSYLGDYEQYF
cdr3_nt: TGTGCCAGCAGTTACTCCTACCTAGGGGATTACGAGCAGTACTTC
d_call: NA
cdr3_length: 15
clone_size: NA
v_call: TRBV6-5
j_call: TRBJ2-7

cdr3_aa: CASSVTGRTGELFF
cdr3_nt: TGTGCCAGCAGTGTGACAGGACGCACCGGGGAGCTGTTTTTT
d_call: NA
cdr3_length: 14
clone_size: few
v_call: TRBV6-4
j_call: TRBJ2-2

cdr3_aa: CASSEQGTYEQYF
cdr3_nt: TGTGCCAGCAGTGAACAGGGGACCTACGAGCAGTACTTC
d_call: NA
cdr3_length: 13
clone_size: NA
v_call: TRBV25-1
j_call: TRBJ2-7

cdr3_aa: CASSDFSGGELFF
cdr3_nt: TGTGCCAGCAGTGACTTTAGCGGCGGGGAGCTGTTTTTT
d_call: NA
cdr3_length: 13
clone_size: NA
v_call: TRBV2
j_call: TRBJ2-2

cdr3_aa: CASSPEPGIYEQYF
cdr3_nt: TGTGCCAGCAGCCCCGAGCCGGGGATCTACGAGCAGTACTTC
d_call: NA
cdr3_length: 14
clone_size: NA
v_call: TRBV5-4
j_call: TRBJ2-7

cdr3_aa: CASSSSGEVNTEAFF
cdr3_nt: TGTGCCAGCAGTTCGTCAGGGGAGGTGAACACTGAAGCTTTCTTT
d_call: NA
cdr3_length: 15
clone_size: NA
v_call: TRBV28
j_call: TRBJ1-1

cdr3_aa: CASSYSIAGGKLYF
cdr3_nt: TGTGCCAGCAGTTACTCGATCGCGGGAGGGAAGTTGTACTTC
d_call: TRBD2
cdr3_length: 14
clone_size: NA
v_call: TRBV6-7
j_call: TRBJ2-5

cdr3_aa: CASSAGGAGNQPQHF
cdr3_nt: TGTGCCAGCAGCGCAGGTGGGGCCGGCAATCAGCCCCAGCATTTT
d_call: NA
cdr3_length: 15
clone_size: NA
v_call: TRBV28
j_call: TRBJ1-5